The T cell receptor beta chain under discussion was sequenced for a study of T cells after yellow fever vaccination. In making TCR cDNA, 5'RACE template switching added a universal primer site and UMIs to it. One entry per CDR3 protein, called by TCRdb with MiXCR from the 5' RACE reads. Here the sample spans 200,000 to 250,000 distinct CDR3 sequences, less than 9% being singletons. This clonotype was seen a handful of times. The V segment lost 9 bases and the J segment 6 bases; nucleotides outside the gene matches: 6. Germline loops: CDR1 MNHNY, CDR2 SVGAGI (reference sequence). The length of the CDR3 is 13 residues.

Sample: CD4+ T cells sorted from PBMCs, taken 15 days after the yellow fever booster vaccination. The sequence was obtained from a man in his thirties or forties who received the YFV17D yellow fever vaccine. The chain has TRBV6-6 and TRBJ2-1; 9 bases fit TRBD2. CDR3 DNA sequence: TGTGCCAGTAAGCGGGAGGTAGGCAATGAGCAGTTCTTC. This translates into CASKREVGNEQFF.